Detailed here is one T cell receptor beta chain. TCRdb keeps only in-frame clones here, not all; method: immunoSEQ multiplex PCR. The sample has around 130,000 clones; 84% are singletons. V was pared by 5 bases and J by 11 bases, with 15 bases between. CDR3 length equals 12 residues. Germline-derived CDR1 and CDR2 are SGHAT and FQNNGV. The source of the sample is a study of cytotoxic CD8 clonotypes in ibrutinib-treated CLL. This specimen consisted of PBMCs, obtained after 24 months of ibrutinib treatment. The sequence came from a human donor with chronic lymphocytic leukemia. This rearrangement joins TRBV11-2 to TRBJ1-1, with a weak D call TRBD1 (5 bases). The CDR3 spells CASSLAGPMAFF. The CDR3 DNA is TGTGCCAGCAGCCTCGCGGGGCCAATGGCTTTCTTT.